The T cell receptor (beta chain) under discussion was sequenced for a study of post-analysis software for immune sequencing data. Study overall: Relapsing-remitting, secondary progressive and progressive-relapsing courses of multiple sclerosis were included. Study-level results: The five TRBV segments detected at higher frequency in patients than in controls included TRBV5-6, TRBV5-1 and TRBV20-1.

Germline CDR1 is MNHEY and CDR2 is SMNVEV (reference sequence). The CDR3 spans 14 residues. On this clonotype itself: Antigen: not known. A read error may account for a junction end that differs from germline.

Sequencing libraries made from TCR beta cDNA carried unique molecular identifiers. From 1 to 10 million T cells, 550,000 or so cDNA molecules were obtained. TCRdb re-analysed the PCR reads in MiXCR, keeping a single row per CDR3 protein. The sample contains fewer than 850,000 distinct CDR3 sequences, around 27% of which appear only once. Material for sequencing was blood. The TCR was taken from a girl between 5 and 17 years old with multiple sclerosis. This sequence joins TRBV27 and TRBJ1-6; D gene ambiguous. CDR3 sequence: CAGSFPAGNSPLHF. The DNA of the CDR3 is TGTGCCGGCAGTTTCCCGGCGGGGAATTCACCCCTCCACTTT.